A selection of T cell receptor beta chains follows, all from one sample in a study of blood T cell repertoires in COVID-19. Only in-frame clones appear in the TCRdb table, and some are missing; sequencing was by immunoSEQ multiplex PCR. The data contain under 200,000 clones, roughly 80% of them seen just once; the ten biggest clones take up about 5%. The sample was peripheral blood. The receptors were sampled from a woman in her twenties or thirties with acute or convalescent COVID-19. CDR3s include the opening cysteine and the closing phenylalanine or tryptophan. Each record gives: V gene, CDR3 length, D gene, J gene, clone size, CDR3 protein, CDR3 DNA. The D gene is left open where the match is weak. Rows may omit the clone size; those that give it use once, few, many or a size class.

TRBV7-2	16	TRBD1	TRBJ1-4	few	CASSSYSGTGDEKLFF	TGTGCCAGCAGCTCCTACTCCGGGACAGGGGACGAAAAACTGTTTTTT
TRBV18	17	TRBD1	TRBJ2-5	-	CASSPGRYRGPGETQYF	TGTGCCAGCTCACCCGGGAGGTACAGGGGGCCAGGGGAGACCCAGTACTTC
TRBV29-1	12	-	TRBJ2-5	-	CSVGQIQETQYF	TGCAGCGTTGGACAGATCCAAGAGACCCAGTACTTC
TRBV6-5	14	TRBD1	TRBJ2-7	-	CASNTGQDSSEQYF	TGTGCCAGCAACACGGGACAGGATAGTTCCGAGCAGTACTTC
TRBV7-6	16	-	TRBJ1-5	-	CASSLGSGSRNQPQHF	TGTGCCAGCAGCTTAGGTTCAGGGTCAAGGAATCAGCCCCAGCATTTT
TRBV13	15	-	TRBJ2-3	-	CASSLRTAITDTQYF	TGTGCCAGCAGCCTAAGGACAGCAATCACAGATACGCAGTATTTT
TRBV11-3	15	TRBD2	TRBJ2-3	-	CASSLGLAPTDTQYF	TGTGCCAGCAGCTTAGGACTAGCGCCCACAGATACGCAGTATTTT
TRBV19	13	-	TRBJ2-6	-	CASNLGATNVLTF	TGTGCCAGTAATTTAGGGGCCACCAACGTCCTGACTTTC
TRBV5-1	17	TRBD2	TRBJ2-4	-	CASSPLTSGRGVNIQYF	TGCGCCAGCAGCCCCCTGACTAGCGGGAGGGGGGTTAACATTCAGTACTTC
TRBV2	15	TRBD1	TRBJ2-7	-	CASKIVDRGSYEQYF	TGTGCCAGCAAAATAGTGGACAGGGGTTCGTACGAGCAGTACTTC
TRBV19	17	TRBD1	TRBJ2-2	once	CASTLKGQGTTTGELFF	TGTGCCAGTACCCTAAAGGGACAGGGGACTACCACCGGGGAGCTGTTTTTT
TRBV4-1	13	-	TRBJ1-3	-	CASSQGLGNTIYF	TGCGCCAGCAGCCAAGGTCTCGGAAACACCATATATTTT
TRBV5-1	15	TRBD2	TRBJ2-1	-	CASSLGLAGGGEQFF	TGCGCCAGCAGCCTTGGACTAGCGGGAGGCGGTGAGCAGTTCTTC
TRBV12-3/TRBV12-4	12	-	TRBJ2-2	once	CASSYLPGELFF	TGTGCCAGCAGTTATCTTCCCGGGGAGCTGTTTTTT
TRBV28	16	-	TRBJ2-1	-	CASRPGRRGGHNEQFF	TGTGCCAGCAGACCGGGGAGAAGGGGGGGCCACAATGAGCAGTTCTTC
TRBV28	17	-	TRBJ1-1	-	CASSSPTGPAQRAEAFF	TGTGCCAGCAGTTCCCCGACAGGCCCCGCGCAGAGGGCTGAAGCTTTCTTT
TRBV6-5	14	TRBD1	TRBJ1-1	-	CASSFAGGNTEAFF	TGTGCCAGCAGTTTCGCAGGGGGGAACACTGAAGCTTTCTTT
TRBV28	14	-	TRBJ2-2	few	CAIQGGRYTGELFF	TGTGCCATCCAAGGGGGAAGATACACCGGGGAGCTGTTTTTT
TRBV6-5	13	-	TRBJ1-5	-	CASSRRTNQPQHF	TGTGCCAGCAGTCGGAGGACCAATCAGCCCCAGCATTTT
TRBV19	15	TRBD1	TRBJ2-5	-	CASSISQGARETQYF	TGTGCCAGTAGTATATCTCAGGGGGCAAGGGAGACCCAGTACTTC
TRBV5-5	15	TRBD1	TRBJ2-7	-	CASSSGQGFSYEQYF	TGTGCCAGCAGCTCGGGACAGGGCTTCTCCTACGAGCAGTACTTC
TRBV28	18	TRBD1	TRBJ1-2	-	CAGRAGTGGKHPNYGYTF	TGTGCCGGGAGAGCCGGAACAGGGGGCAAACACCCTAACTATGGCTACACCTTC
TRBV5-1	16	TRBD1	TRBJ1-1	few	CASSLSGQGANTEAFF	TGCGCCAGCAGCTTGTCAGGACAGGGAGCAAACACTGAAGCTTTCTTT
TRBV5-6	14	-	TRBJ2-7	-	CASSPSTISYEQYF	TGTGCCAGCAGCCCGTCGACAATCTCCTACGAGCAGTACTTC
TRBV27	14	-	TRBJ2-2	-	CASSLRVSAGELFF	TGTGCCAGCAGTTTAAGGGTTAGCGCCGGGGAGCTGTTTTTT
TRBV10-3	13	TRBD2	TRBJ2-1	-	CALGLAGEDEQFF	TGTGCCCTGGGACTAGCGGGAGAGGATGAGCAGTTCTTC